A selection of T cell receptor beta chains follows, all from one sample in a study of T-cell reconstitution after alpha-beta-depleted transplantation in children. Via MiXCR, TCRdb re-called the PCR reads, giving one row per CDR3 protein. The sample contains 500,000 to 650,000 distinct CDR3 sequences, 11% of which appear only once. Sample: PBMCs, mostly from graft donor cells, taken 180 days after TCRalphabeta/CD19-depleted stem cell transplant. These receptors originate from a female patient between 2 and 15 years old who had a stem cell transplant for aplastic anemia, so the T cells may come from the graft donor. The CDR3 runs from the conserved cysteine through the conserved F or W. The D gene is left open where the match is weak. Clone sizes are given selectively: once, few, many, or a class where the clone is expanded.

once	TRBV20-1	.	TRBJ1-2	TGCAGTGCTAGAGACTTGATCAGTTCTGCGGACTATGGCTACACCTTC	CSARDLISSADYGYTF
many	TRBV9	.	TRBJ2-1	TGTGCCAGCAGCGGGGACATAAGCTCCTACAATGAGCAGTTCTTC	CASSGDISSYNEQFF
few	TRBV7-2	.	TRBJ1-2	TGTGCCAGCAGCTCCCTATTGACGAGAGGCGGGTACTATGGCTACACCTTC	CASSSLLTRGGYYGYTF
.	TRBV27	.	TRBJ2-3	TGTGCCAGCAGTTTTGAAGTCCCCCCCCTACCTAGCACAGATACGCAGTATTTT	CASSFEVPPLPSTDTQYF
.	TRBV20-1	TRBD2	TRBJ2-1	TGCAGTGCTACGCTAAGGACTAGCGGGAGGCGGTCCTACAATGAGCAGTTCTTC	CSATLRTSGRRSYNEQFF
.	TRBV5-1	.	TRBJ1-2	TGCGCCAGCAGCTTGTCGGACAGCCCTTATGGCTACACCTTC	CASSLSDSPYGYTF
many	TRBV5-1	.	TRBJ2-1	TGCGCCAGCAGCCCCTGGCCTAGACTAGAGCAGTTCTTC	CASSPWPRLEQFF
many	TRBV20-1	.	TRBJ1-6	TGCAGTGCTAGAGCGGACTATAATTCACCCCTCCACTTT	CSARADYNSPLHF
.	TRBV6-1	.	TRBJ2-3	TGTGCCAGCAGTGAACAGCCCCCCGGGGGTCTGAATACGCAGTATTTT	CASSEQPPGGLNTQYF
few	TRBV7-9	TRBD1	TRBJ2-4	TGTGCCAGCAGCTCGAACCGGGACAGGGGATCCAAAAACATTCAGTACTTC	CASSSNRDRGSKNIQYF
few	TRBV4-2	.	TRBJ2-2	TGTGCCAGCAGCCCTTGGGGGATTTTGAACACCGGGGAGCTGTTTTTT	CASSPWGILNTGELFF
few	TRBV6-5	TRBD1	TRBJ2-5	TGTGCCAGCGGGACAGAAGAGACCCAGTACTTC	CASGTEETQYF
few	TRBV5-6	.	TRBJ2-5	TGTGCCAGCAGCTCCCCGGGCCGGGGGAGCCAAGAGACCCAGTACTTC	CASSSPGRGSQETQYF